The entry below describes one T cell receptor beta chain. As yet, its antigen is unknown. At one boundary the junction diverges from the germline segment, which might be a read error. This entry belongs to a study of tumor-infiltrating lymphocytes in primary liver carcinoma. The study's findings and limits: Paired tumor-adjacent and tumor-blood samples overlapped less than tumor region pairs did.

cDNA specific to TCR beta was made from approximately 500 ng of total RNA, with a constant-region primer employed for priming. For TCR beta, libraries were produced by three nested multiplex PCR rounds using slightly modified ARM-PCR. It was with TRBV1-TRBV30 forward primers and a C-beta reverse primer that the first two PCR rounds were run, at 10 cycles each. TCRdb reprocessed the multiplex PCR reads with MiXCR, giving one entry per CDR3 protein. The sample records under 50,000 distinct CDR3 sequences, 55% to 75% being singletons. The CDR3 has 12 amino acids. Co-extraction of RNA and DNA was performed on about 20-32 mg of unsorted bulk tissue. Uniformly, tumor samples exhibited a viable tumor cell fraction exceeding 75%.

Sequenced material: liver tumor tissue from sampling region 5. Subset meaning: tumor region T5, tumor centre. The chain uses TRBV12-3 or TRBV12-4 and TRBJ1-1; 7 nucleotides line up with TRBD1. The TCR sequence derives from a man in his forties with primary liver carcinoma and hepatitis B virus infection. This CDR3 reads CASTKGATKAFF. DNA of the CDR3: TGTGCCAGCACTAAGGGGGCCACTAAAGCATTCTTT.